The present T cell receptor (beta chain) was sequenced within a study of T cell repertoires in cytomegalovirus infection. The overall study: It can be stated that public TCR beta signatures indicated CMV infection as well as a matching HLA type. Study-wide findings and caveats: Identification of carriers of CMV plus the relevant HLA was performed using cumulative public TCR beta family frequency. The ex vivo response showed dominance by HLA-C-restricted CMV-specific TCR beta clonotypes.

In this sample, this clonotype turned up many times. The antigen is unknown. Trimming removed 4 bases at V and 0 bases at J, with 10 bases between. Germline V lookup: CDR1 LGHDT, CDR2 YNNKEL (reference sequence). CDR3 length: 14 residues. TCRdb re-called the reads through MiXCR, storing one row per CDR3 protein. There are around 130,000 distinct CDR3 sequences in the sample; roughly 9% occur only once, and 10% lies in the top ten. V and J are TRBV3-1 and TRBJ2-7; D perhaps matches TRBD2 (6 bases). Sequences were obtained from PBMCs. The TCR sequence derives from a human donor in good health (CMV status not recorded). Some clones in this sample may be carry-over from other donors' samples. CDR3 amino acids: CASSRAGTSYEQYF. The DNA of the CDR3 is TGTGCCAGCAGCCGGGCGGGGACCTCCTACGAGCAGTACTTC.